The 30 T cell receptor beta chains below come from one sample, sequenced in a study of response to subunit inactivated influenza vaccine. Using its own MiXCR run on the RT-PCR reads, TCRdb lists one record per CDR3 protein. This table has under 500,000 distinct CDR3 sequences, approximately 11% appearing once. The starting material was PBMCs from blood, obtained roughly 46 days after vaccination. The receptors originated from a man in his fifties who received an inactivated influenza vaccine.

A few counts support this clonotype. The chain has TRBV12-3 or TRBV12-4 and TRBJ1-1; 9 bases match TRBD1. There are 14 residues in the CDR3. Trimming cost V 5 bases and J 1 base; bases outside gene matches: 2. CDR3 sequence: CASSTDRGNTEAFF. CDR3 DNA sequence: TGTGCCAGCAGTACGGACAGGGGGAACACTGAAGCTTTCTTT.

The chain carries TRBV28 and TRBJ1-1; D remains ambiguous. This CDR3 has 12 amino acids. Germline V gives CDR1 MDHEN, CDR2 SYDVKM. Trimming pared 5 bases from V and 5 bases from J, leaving 9 bases between. CDR3 loop: CASSQSPTEAFF. For the CDR3, the DNA is TGTGCCAGCAGTCAAAGTCCTACTGAAGCTTTCTTT.

The chain carries TRBV5-1 and TRBJ2-5; 7 bases match TRBD1. The junction had 5 bases not matched to a gene; V was cut back by 5 bases and J by 1 base. The CDR3 totals 14 residues. CDR1 and CDR2 from the germline V gene are SGHRS and YFSETQ. The CDR3 reads CASRSGQTQETQYF. CDR3 sequence (DNA): TGCGCCAGCAGGTCGGGACAGACCCAAGAGACCCAGTACTTC.

V gene TRBV11-1 combines with J gene TRBJ2-1; D might be TRBD2 (5 bases). The CDR3 spans 14 residues. Looked up from germline, CDR1 is SGHAT and CDR2 is FQDESV (reference sequence). The V and J ends lost 0 bases and 9 bases respectively, with 12 bases between them. DNA for the CDR3: TGTGCCAGCAGCTTAGCGGGAGTTTTGGCTGAGCAGTTCTTC. Residues: CASSLAGVLAEQFF.

This clonotype has at least ten counts. The chain combines TRBV9 with TRBJ2-7, with 7 bases that match TRBD2. CDR3 size: 15 residues. Per the germline V gene, CDR1 is SGDLS and CDR2 is YYNGEE. Trimming at V came to 3 bases and at J to 2 bases, leaving 8 bases not matched to a gene. This chain's CDR3 is CASSAAGGSAYEQYF. CDR3 nucleotides: TGTGCCAGCAGCGCCGCCGGGGGGAGCGCCTACGAGCAGTACTTC.

The chain has TRBV7-9 and TRBJ1-5; perhaps TRBD1 as D (6 bases). CDR3 length: 15 amino acids. The V gene lost 8 bases and the J gene lost 2 bases, with 16 bases spanning the gap. In germline, CDR1 is SEHNR, CDR2 FQNEAQ (reference sequence). The CDR3 protein is CASFLGRGGNQPQHF. The CDR3 DNA reads TGTGCCAGCTTCTTAGGCAGGGGCGGCAATCAGCCCCAGCATTTT.

There are a few counts of this clonotype. V and J are TRBV10-2 and TRBJ2-7; no definite D call. With 2 bases removed from V and 6 bases from J, the gap between germline ends came to 5 bases. Per germline, CDR1 WSHSY and CDR2 SAAADI. The CDR3 is 11 amino acids. The CDR3 protein is CASSELAEQYF. The CDR3 DNA sequence: TGCGCCAGCAGTGAGCTCGCCGAGCAGTACTTC.

In its sample, this clonotype was seen many times. The chain employs TRBV28 and TRBJ1-1; D is possibly TRBD1 (5 bases). The CDR3 runs to 13 residues. Germline V gene sequence: CDR1 MDHEN, CDR2 SYDVKM. With 7 bases removed from V and 2 bases from J, the gap between germline ends came to 11 bases. The chain's CDR3 is CASTGTPNTEAFF. The CDR3 DNA sequence: TGTGCCAGCACCGGGACGCCTAACACTGAAGCTTTCTTT.

This clonotype showed up just a few times. V gene TRBV4-1 combines with J gene TRBJ2-7; D is possibly TRBD1 or TRBD2 (5 bases each). Germline V CDR1 and CDR2: MGHRA, YSYEKL. V gave up 4 bases and J gave up 0 bases, with 16 bases separating them. The CDR3 runs to 16 residues. The DNA of the CDR3 is TGCGCCAGCAGCCGCGCCGGGACCCTTAACTCCTACGAGCAGTACTTC. Translation gives CASSRAGTLNSYEQYF.

The chain is built from TRBV6-2 or TRBV6-3 and TRBJ2-7, with unresolved D. There are 15 residues in the CDR3. V was clipped by 3 bases and J by 0 bases, with 12 bases between them. Germline V gene lookup returns CDR1 MNHEY and CDR2 SVGEGT. The CDR3 nucleotides read TGTGCCAGCAGTTATAGAGGCGTATACTCCTACGAGCAGTACTTC. Its protein product is CASSYRGVYSYEQYF.

This clonotype appeared a few times. The chain links TRBV6-2 or TRBV6-3 to TRBJ2-1, with 14 bases lining up with TRBD2. The length of the CDR3 is 13 residues. Looked up from germline, CDR1 is MNHEY and CDR2 is SVGEGT. The V gene end was trimmed by 2 bases and the J gene end by 15 bases; junction bases not matched to a gene: 3. In nucleotides, the CDR3 is TGTGCCAGCAGTTACCCGGGACTAGCGGGAGCGTTCTTC. It encodes CASSYPGLAGAFF.

This clonotype was counted at least ten times. The chain has TRBV6-1 and TRBJ2-1; D is undetermined. The germline V gene encodes CDR1 MNHNS and CDR2 SASEGT. Trimming left V 5 bases short and J 7 bases short, with 9 bases between. The CDR3 consists of 12 residues. In nucleotides, the CDR3 is TGTGCCAGCAGTACGGTTGGGAATGAGCAGTTCTTC. Its translation: CASSTVGNEQFF.

This clonotype was recorded at least ten times. This chain links TRBV4-1 with TRBJ2-1, with 8 bases lining up with TRBD1. V was pared by 0 bases and J by 4 bases, with 8 bases of the junction left unmatched. CDR3 size: 17 residues. CDR1 is MGHRA and CDR2 is YSYEKL in the germline V gene. CDR3 nucleotides: TGCGCCAGCAGCCAAGAAGCCGGACAGGGCCTATACAATGAGCAGTTCTTC. Translation gives CASSQEAGQGLYNEQFF.

This clonotype was recorded a few times. The J gene is TRBJ2-1, the V gene TRBV12-3 or TRBV12-4; 10 bases are a match to TRBD2. The CDR3 loop spans 14 amino acids. V trimming: 9 bases; J trimming: 5 bases; junction bases outside the gene matches: 7. The CDR3: CASILAGVHNEQFF. CDR3 in DNA: TGTGCCAGTATTCTAGCGGGAGTACACAATGAGCAGTTCTTC.

This sequence joins TRBV6-2 or TRBV6-3 and TRBJ1-1; the match to TRBD1 covers 8 bases. Germline lookup yields CDR1 MNHEY and CDR2 SVGEGT. This CDR3 has 14 residues. V dropped 5 bases and J dropped 7; count of bases not matched to a gene: 9. The CDR3, as DNA: TGTGCCAGCAGTCCTGGACAGGGACTCCTTGAAGCTTTCTTT. Translating it yields CASSPGQGLLEAFF.

V and J are TRBV27 and TRBJ2-7, with D perhaps matching TRBD2 (5 bases). Deletions cut 4 bases from V and 1 base from J, with 14 bases between. CDR3 size: 15 residues. Germline V gene lookup returns CDR1 MNHEY and CDR2 SMNVEV (reference sequence). This CDR3 reads CASSSGIPLSYEQYF. The CDR3 DNA follows: TGTGCCAGCAGTTCCGGGATTCCCCTTTCCTACGAGCAGTACTTC.

This clonotype showed up just a few times. The chain employs TRBV11-2 and TRBJ1-1; D is unresolved. The germline V gene has CDR1 SGHAT and CDR2 FQNNGV. Trimming cost V 5 bases and J 5 bases, with 15 bases left between them. This CDR3 is 14 amino acids long. The CDR3 loop reads CASSTSWGSTEAFF. The CDR3 bases are TGTGCCAGCAGCACATCCTGGGGTAGTACTGAAGCTTTCTTT.

The chain employs TRBV6-7 and TRBJ2-7; D unresolved. TRBV6-7 is noted as an ORF with a role that remains uncertain. The length of the CDR3 is 15 residues. V lost 3 bases to trimming and J lost 0 bases, with 12 bases between them. CDR3 in amino acids: CASSYYRPSSYEQYF. The CDR3 DNA sequence: TGTGCCAGCAGTTATTACCGACCCTCCTCCTACGAGCAGTACTTC.

V and J are TRBV9 and TRBJ2-7, with 7 nucleotides matching TRBD1. Germline values: CDR1 SGDLS, CDR2 YYNGEE. Losses at the gene ends were 3 bases for V and 7 bases for J; bases not matched to a gene: 7. CDR3 length: 13 amino acids. This CDR3 reads CASSAGQNAEQYF. CDR3 coding DNA: TGTGCCAGCAGCGCGGGACAGAACGCGGAGCAGTACTTC.

The gene calls are TRBV3-1 and TRBJ2-1, with 7 nucleotides matching TRBD2. The V gene end was trimmed by 2 bases and the J gene end by 5 bases; junction bases not matched to a gene: 0. From germline, CDR1 is LGHDT and CDR2 YNNKEL (reference sequence). This CDR3 has 13 residues. This CDR3 reads CASSQSGDNEQFF. For the CDR3, the DNA is TGTGCCAGCAGCCAAAGCGGGGACAATGAGCAGTTCTTC.

This clonotype was recorded at least ten times. The rearrangement uses TRBV7-6 and TRBJ2-1; D is unclear. Germline CDR1 SGHVS, CDR2 FNYEAQ. The CDR3 contains 13 residues. The V gene lost 1 base and the J gene lost 7 bases, with 8 bases spanning the gap. Here the CDR3 reads CASSLGGANEQFF. CDR3 nucleotide sequence: TGTGCCAGCAGCTTAGGCGGAGCGAATGAGCAGTTCTTC.

This chain uses TRBV9 with TRBJ1-1; 9 bases are shared with TRBD1. V lost 6 bases, J lost 2 bases, and 8 bases stayed unmatched. This CDR3 comprises 15 residues. Germline CDR1 reads SGDLS; CDR2 reads YYNGEE. The CDR3 loop reads CASNTGTGINTEAFF. As DNA, the CDR3 is TGTGCCAGCAACACCGGGACAGGGATCAACACTGAAGCTTTCTTT.

This clonotype occurred a few times. The chain couples TRBV6-1 to TRBJ2-4; either TRBD1 or TRBD2 may supply D (6 bases each). The CDR3 is made up of 15 amino acids. CDR1 and CDR2 from the germline V gene are MNHNS and SASEGT. Trimming pared 2 bases from V and 6 bases from J, leaving 14 bases between. The CDR3 is CASSETGAQGNIQYF. CDR3 nucleotide sequence: TGTGCCAGCAGTGAAACGGGGGCTCAAGGAAACATTCAGTACTTC.

The rearrangement uses TRBV6-1 and TRBJ1-5; D ambiguous. From germline, CDR1 is MNHNS and CDR2 SASEGT. Trimming stripped 5 bases from V and 3 bases from J, with 17 bases between. The CDR3 sequence is 16 residues long. DNA for the CDR3: TGTGCCAGCAGTAAACGACATTCAGGAGACAATCAGCCCCAGCATTTT. This translates into CASSKRHSGDNQPQHF.

This sequence joins TRBV6-4 and TRBJ2-6; TRBD2 is a possible D gene (6 bases). The germline gives CDR1 MRHNA, CDR2 SNTAGT. This CDR3 is 15 amino acids long. Deletions cut 5 bases from V and 4 bases from J, with 12 bases between. The CDR3: CASSLEGVGANVLTF. CDR3 DNA: TGTGCCAGCAGTTTGGAGGGTGTGGGGGCCAACGTCCTGACTTTC.

The rearrangement links TRBV5-1 to TRBJ2-2; D call uncertain. Germline CDR1 and CDR2: SGHRS and YFSETQ. The CDR3 has 16 amino acids. V lost 1 base, J lost 0 bases, and 10 bases lay in between. CDR3 region: CASSLTGNSNTGELFF. DNA of the CDR3: TGCGCCAGCAGCTTGACCGGCAACTCGAACACCGGGGAGCTGTTTTTT.

This clonotype was counted only a few times. V is TRBV6-6 and J is TRBJ1-1; D gene unclear. Per the germline V gene, CDR1 is MNHNY and CDR2 is SVGAGI (reference sequence). The ends were cut back, 8 bases at V and 4 bases at J, with 8 bases in the middle. CDR3 length: 11 residues. The CDR3: CASRLGTEAFF. CDR3 bases: TGTGCCAGCCGGTTGGGCACTGAAGCTTTCTTT.

This clonotype came up a few times. V is TRBV15 and J is TRBJ2-1; 8 nucleotides agree with TRBD2. Per the germline V gene, CDR1 is LNHNV and CDR2 is YYDKDF (reference sequence). The CDR3 is 13 residues long. Germline trimming cut 0 bases from V and 15 bases from J; bases unmatched to any gene: 7. The CDR3 DNA reads TGTGCCACCAGCAGAGATCCCGGTCTAGCGGGGTTCTTC. Protein product: CATSRDPGLAGFF.

The rearrangement uses TRBV6-5 and TRBJ2-2; D is possibly TRBD2 (5 bases). The germline gives CDR1 MNHEY, CDR2 SVGAGI. The V end was cut by 1 base, the J end by 5 bases, with 14 bases between. The CDR3 contains 16 residues. The CDR3 DNA reads TGTGCCAGCAGTTACTTCTCGAGGACGGGAACCGGGGAGCTGTTTTTT. Translating gives CASSYFSRTGTGELFF.

This clonotype was picked up a small number of times. The rearrangement links TRBV10-3 to TRBJ1-2, with D hard to call. The CDR3 loop spans 12 amino acids. Trimming removed 2 bases at V and 4 bases at J, with 5 bases between. Germline V CDR1 and CDR2: ENHRY, SYGVKD. CDR3 residues: CAISEGGYGYTF. CDR3 DNA sequence: TGTGCCATCAGTGAGGGTGGCTATGGCTACACCTTC.